The rows below give T cell receptor beta chains drawn from one sample of a study of T-cell reconstitution after alpha-beta-depleted transplantation in children. TCRdb processed the PCR reads anew with MiXCR; each CDR3 protein has one entry. The table includes about 4,000 distinct CDR3 sequences, 8.5% to 9.5% detected once. The sample in question was PBMCs, mostly from graft donor cells, obtained 180 days after TCRalphabeta/CD19-depleted stem cell transplant. The receptors here all came from a male patient between 2 and 10 years old who had a stem cell transplant for acute lymphoblastic leukemia, so the T cells may come from the graft donor. Each CDR3 is given with its conserved first and last residue. A D gene is named only where the DNA matches it firmly. The size of a clone is reported for some rows only, either as once, few or many, or as a class for expanded clones.

D gene: TRBD1
V gene: TRBV5-1
clone size: medium-sized
CDR3 length: 16
J gene: TRBJ2-7
CDR3 DNA: TGCGCCAGCAGCTATCTTAAGACAGGGGTCTCCGACGAGCAGTACTTC
CDR3 protein: CASSYLKTGVSDEQYF

D gene: -
V gene: TRBV6-1
clone size: many
CDR3 length: 16
J gene: TRBJ1-1
CDR3 DNA: TGTGCCAGCAGTGATTCCCTACCCCCAGAGAACACTGAAGCTTTCTTT
CDR3 protein: CASSDSLPPENTEAFF

D gene: TRBD1
V gene: TRBV3-1
clone size: -
CDR3 length: 15
J gene: TRBJ2-3
CDR3 DNA: TGTGCCAGCAGCCGATCACAGGGGGAGCCAGATACGCAGTATTTT
CDR3 protein: CASSRSQGEPDTQYF

D gene: -
V gene: TRBV5-1
clone size: medium-sized
CDR3 length: 13
J gene: TRBJ2-6
CDR3 DNA: TGCGCCAGCAGCTTTCGGGGGGCCAACGTCCTGACTTTC
CDR3 protein: CASSFRGANVLTF

D gene: -
V gene: TRBV5-6
clone size: -
CDR3 length: 13
J gene: TRBJ2-7
CDR3 DNA: TGTGCCAGCAGCCCCGGTGTGCTCTGCGAGCAGTACTTC
CDR3 protein: CASSPGVLCEQYF

D gene: TRBD2
V gene: TRBV20-1
clone size: many
CDR3 length: 15
J gene: TRBJ2-1
CDR3 DNA: TGCAGTGCGGGAGGACTAGCGGCCTCCTACAATGAGCAGTTCTTC
CDR3 protein: CSAGGLAASYNEQFF

D gene: -
V gene: TRBV2
clone size: -
CDR3 length: 13
J gene: TRBJ2-1
CDR3 DNA: TGTGCCAGCAGTGGAAACGGCGACAATGAGCAGTTCTTC
CDR3 protein: CASSGNGDNEQFF

D gene: TRBD2
V gene: TRBV11-2
clone size: many
CDR3 length: 17
J gene: TRBJ2-2
CDR3 DNA: TGTGCCAGCAGCTCGTTAGCGGGAATGGGTTCGACCGGGGAGCTGTTTTTT
CDR3 protein: CASSSLAGMGSTGELFF

D gene: TRBD2
V gene: TRBV10-3
clone size: many
CDR3 length: 17
J gene: TRBJ2-3
CDR3 DNA: TGTGCCATCAGCCACCTTGGAGCGGGAGGGATGGCAGATACGCAGTATTTT
CDR3 protein: CAISHLGAGGMADTQYF

D gene: -
V gene: TRBV10-3
clone size: many
CDR3 length: 13
J gene: TRBJ2-1
CDR3 DNA: TGTGCCATCAGTGGATATAAAAACAATGAGCAGTTCTTC
CDR3 protein: CAISGYKNNEQFF

D gene: -
V gene: TRBV18
clone size: many
CDR3 length: 16
J gene: TRBJ1-6
CDR3 DNA: TGTGCCAGCTCGCCTTTATCCCGGGACACTAATTCACCCCTCCACTTT
CDR3 protein: CASSPLSRDTNSPLHF

D gene: -
V gene: TRBV24-1
clone size: many
CDR3 length: 13
J gene: TRBJ1-5
CDR3 DNA: TGTGCCACCAGTGGGTCCGGCCACCAGCCCCAGCATTTT
CDR3 protein: CATSGSGHQPQHF

D gene: -
V gene: TRBV20-1
clone size: -
CDR3 length: 13
J gene: TRBJ1-5
CDR3 DNA: TGCAGTGCTAGAGGGCAGGGTGGTCAGCCCCAGCATTTT
CDR3 protein: CSARGQGGQPQHF

D gene: -
V gene: TRBV27
clone size: many
CDR3 length: 13
J gene: TRBJ1-2
CDR3 DNA: TGTGCCAGCAGTTCCAGGGTTAACTATGGCTACACCTTC
CDR3 protein: CASSSRVNYGYTF

D gene: -
V gene: TRBV7-9
clone size: medium-sized
CDR3 length: 11
J gene: TRBJ2-5
CDR3 DNA: TGTGCCAGCAGGTCCGGGGAGACCCAGTACTTC
CDR3 protein: CASRSGETQYF

D gene: TRBD1
V gene: TRBV4-1
clone size: many
CDR3 length: 14
J gene: TRBJ1-2
CDR3 DNA: TGCGCCAGCAGCCAAGCAGACAGGGGTGGAGGCTACACCTTC
CDR3 protein: CASSQADRGGGYTF

D gene: -
V gene: TRBV5-1
clone size: many
CDR3 length: 15
J gene: TRBJ2-7
CDR3 DNA: TGCGCCAGCAGCTTGGTGGCAGGAGCTGCCTACGAGCAGTACTTC
CDR3 protein: CASSLVAGAAYEQYF

D gene: -
V gene: TRBV20-1
clone size: -
CDR3 length: 12
J gene: TRBJ2-2
CDR3 DNA: TGCAGTGCTAACGACAGAGCGGGGGAGCTGTTTTTT
CDR3 protein: CSANDRAGELFF

D gene: TRBD2
V gene: TRBV5-4
clone size: -
CDR3 length: 16
J gene: TRBJ2-3
CDR3 DNA: TGTGCCAGCAGGATGGGACTAGCGGGAGTAGAGGATACGCAGTATTTT
CDR3 protein: CASRMGLAGVEDTQYF

D gene: TRBD2
V gene: TRBV28
clone size: many
CDR3 length: 14
J gene: TRBJ2-5
CDR3 DNA: TGTGCCAGCAGTTTAGCGGGGGGCCAAGAGACCCAGTACTTC
CDR3 protein: CASSLAGGQETQYF

D gene: -
V gene: TRBV7-9
clone size: many
CDR3 length: 18
J gene: TRBJ2-5
CDR3 DNA: TGTGCCAGCAGCGTTTCGGGTTTCGACAGGAAAAAACAAGAGACCCAGTACTTC
CDR3 protein: CASSVSGFDRKKQETQYF

D gene: -
V gene: TRBV25-1
clone size: -
CDR3 length: 14
J gene: TRBJ1-3
CDR3 DNA: TGTGCCATGGGCCTGGGTCTCTCTGGAAACACCATATATTTT
CDR3 protein: CAMGLGLSGNTIYF

D gene: TRBD2
V gene: TRBV11-3
clone size: many
CDR3 length: 16
J gene: TRBJ2-7
CDR3 DNA: TGTGCCAGCAGCCCGGGACTAGCGGGGACCTCCTACGAGCAGTACTTC
CDR3 protein: CASSPGLAGTSYEQYF

D gene: TRBD2
V gene: TRBV12-3/TRBV12-4
clone size: many
CDR3 length: 14
J gene: TRBJ2-3
CDR3 DNA: TGTGCCAGCAGTCTAGCGGGGTTCACAGATACGCAGTATTTT
CDR3 protein: CASSLAGFTDTQYF

D gene: -
V gene: TRBV27
clone size: many
CDR3 length: 14
J gene: TRBJ2-3
CDR3 DNA: TGTGCCAGCAGTTTATGGGAGAGCACAGATACGCAGTATTTT
CDR3 protein: CASSLWESTDTQYF

D gene: -
V gene: TRBV11-3
clone size: many
CDR3 length: 14
J gene: TRBJ2-4
CDR3 DNA: TGTGCCAGCAGCCCCAGGTCGGCCAAAAACATTCAGTACTTC
CDR3 protein: CASSPRSAKNIQYF

D gene: -
V gene: TRBV7-9
clone size: many
CDR3 length: 15
J gene: TRBJ2-5
CDR3 DNA: TGTGCCAGCAGCTTAGGGTTGGTGGTGAGACTGTCCCAGTACTTC
CDR3 protein: CASSLGLVVRLSQYF

D gene: TRBD2
V gene: TRBV7-9
clone size: many
CDR3 length: 15
J gene: TRBJ2-1
CDR3 DNA: TGTGCCAGCAGCCATAGCGGGGACTCCTACAATGAGCAGTTCTTC
CDR3 protein: CASSHSGDSYNEQFF

D gene: -
V gene: TRBV7-9
clone size: many
CDR3 length: 15
J gene: TRBJ2-3
CDR3 DNA: TGTGCCAGCAGCCGGGGGACAGCCATGGCAGATACGCAGTATTTT
CDR3 protein: CASSRGTAMADTQYF

D gene: TRBD1
V gene: TRBV5-1
clone size: many
CDR3 length: 16
J gene: TRBJ2-4
CDR3 DNA: TGCGCCAGCAGCAGGACAGGTGAACTAGCCAAAAACATTCAGTACTTC
CDR3 protein: CASSRTGELAKNIQYF

D gene: -
V gene: TRBV19
clone size: many
CDR3 length: 14
J gene: TRBJ1-5
CDR3 DNA: TGTGCCAGTAGTATTTCGATTTTGGAGCAGCCCCAGCATTTT
CDR3 protein: CASSISILEQPQHF

D gene: TRBD2
V gene: TRBV3-1
clone size: -
CDR3 length: 15
J gene: TRBJ2-1
CDR3 DNA: TGTGCCTGCTGGGGACTAGCGGGAATCTACAATGAGCAGTTCTTC
CDR3 protein: CACWGLAGIYNEQFF

D gene: TRBD1
V gene: TRBV24-1
clone size: many
CDR3 length: 14
J gene: TRBJ2-7
CDR3 DNA: TGTGCCACCGCCCCGCAGGGGGCGCCCAACGAGCAGTACTTC
CDR3 protein: CATAPQGAPNEQYF

D gene: -
V gene: TRBV5-1
clone size: many
CDR3 length: 13
J gene: TRBJ1-2
CDR3 DNA: TGCGCCAGCAGCCCGGACAGCCGCTATGGCTACACCTTC
CDR3 protein: CASSPDSRYGYTF

D gene: -
V gene: TRBV7-9
clone size: many
CDR3 length: 16
J gene: TRBJ1-1
CDR3 DNA: TGTGCCAGCAGCTTTTATCCCAGGCAGGTGAACACTGAAGCTTTCTTT
CDR3 protein: CASSFYPRQVNTEAFF

D gene: TRBD1
V gene: TRBV6-5
clone size: many
CDR3 length: 15
J gene: TRBJ1-1
CDR3 DNA: TGTGCCAGCAGAACCGACAGGGGCCTGGGCACTGAAGCTTTCTTT
CDR3 protein: CASRTDRGLGTEAFF

D gene: TRBD2
V gene: TRBV5-1
clone size: many
CDR3 length: 16
J gene: TRBJ2-7
CDR3 DNA: TGCGCCAGCGGTCCGGGACTAGCGGGAGAATCGTACGAGCAGTACTTC
CDR3 protein: CASGPGLAGESYEQYF

D gene: TRBD1
V gene: TRBV7-9
clone size: many
CDR3 length: 13
J gene: TRBJ1-1
CDR3 DNA: TGTGCCAGCCGGACAGGAAGGAACACTGAAGCTTTCTTT
CDR3 protein: CASRTGRNTEAFF

D gene: TRBD1
V gene: TRBV5-6
clone size: many
CDR3 length: 17
J gene: TRBJ1-2
CDR3 DNA: TGTGCCAGCAGCTTGGGGACAGGGGTGGTTTTCGACTATGGCTACACCTTC
CDR3 protein: CASSLGTGVVFDYGYTF

D gene: -
V gene: TRBV28
clone size: many
CDR3 length: 11
J gene: TRBJ1-1
CDR3 DNA: TGTGCCAGCACCCTGAACACTGAAGCTTTCTTT
CDR3 protein: CASTLNTEAFF

D gene: -
V gene: TRBV10-3
clone size: large
CDR3 length: 17
J gene: TRBJ2-1
CDR3 DNA: TGTGCCATCAGTGAGTTACAGGGACGTCCAACCTACAATGAGCAGTTCTTC
CDR3 protein: CAISELQGRPTYNEQFF

D gene: -
V gene: TRBV4-2
clone size: -
CDR3 length: 13
J gene: TRBJ1-1
CDR3 DNA: TGTGCCAGCAGCCCCGGGCCTCGAACTGAAGCTTTCTTT
CDR3 protein: CASSPGPRTEAFF

D gene: -
V gene: TRBV4-2
clone size: many
CDR3 length: 18
J gene: TRBJ1-4
CDR3 DNA: TGTGCCAGCAGCCAAGTTGCTGGTCGGGGGCAATCTAATGAAAAACTGTTTTTT
CDR3 protein: CASSQVAGRGQSNEKLFF

D gene: -
V gene: TRBV20-1
clone size: many
CDR3 length: 16
J gene: TRBJ2-1
CDR3 DNA: TGCAGTGCTAGAGATAGACAACTAGGAGCCTACAATGAGCAGTTCTTC
CDR3 protein: CSARDRQLGAYNEQFF

D gene: -
V gene: TRBV2
clone size: many
CDR3 length: 15
J gene: TRBJ1-4
CDR3 DNA: TGTGCCAGCGGACGTAGGGCCTCAAAGGAGGAAAAACTGTTTTTT
CDR3 protein: CASGRRASKEEKLFF

D gene: -
V gene: TRBV29-1
clone size: many
CDR3 length: 12
J gene: TRBJ1-1
CDR3 DNA: TGCAGCTTCGGACTTTCGAACACTGAAGCTTTCTTT
CDR3 protein: CSFGLSNTEAFF

D gene: -
V gene: TRBV7-9
clone size: many
CDR3 length: 15
J gene: TRBJ1-2
CDR3 DNA: TGTGCCAGCAGCTTCCCATTAATTGGGGCGCTTGGCTACACCTTC
CDR3 protein: CASSFPLIGALGYTF

D gene: -
V gene: TRBV20-1
clone size: many
CDR3 length: 17
J gene: TRBJ1-5
CDR3 DNA: TGCAGTGCTAAAATCCCGGGGGCCGGGACGGATAATCAGCCCCAGCATTTT
CDR3 protein: CSAKIPGAGTDNQPQHF

D gene: TRBD1
V gene: TRBV12-3/TRBV12-4
clone size: many
CDR3 length: 17
J gene: TRBJ2-1
CDR3 DNA: TGTGCCAGCAGTTTAGGGGCAGGGGGCGCCGGGTACAATGAGCAGTTCTTC
CDR3 protein: CASSLGAGGAGYNEQFF

D gene: -
V gene: TRBV28
clone size: many
CDR3 length: 17
J gene: TRBJ1-6
CDR3 DNA: TGTGCCAGCAGTGCCTCCAGGGGAGGTATTGGGAATTCACCCCTCCACTTT
CDR3 protein: CASSASRGGIGNSPLHF

D gene: -
V gene: TRBV10-3
clone size: many
CDR3 length: 14
J gene: TRBJ2-7
CDR3 DNA: TGTGCCAACGCGGGGACTGAGAGCTCCTACGAGCAGTACTTC
CDR3 protein: CANAGTESSYEQYF

D gene: TRBD2
V gene: TRBV24-1
clone size: many
CDR3 length: 17
J gene: TRBJ2-1
CDR3 DNA: TGTGCCACCAGTGATGAGAACATGGCGGGAGGGCCCTATGAGCAGTTCTTC
CDR3 protein: CATSDENMAGGPYEQFF

D gene: TRBD1
V gene: TRBV7-9
clone size: many
CDR3 length: 17
J gene: TRBJ2-4
CDR3 DNA: TGTGCCAGCAGCCTAAAGACGGGACAGGGAGGGGAAAACATTCAGTACTTC
CDR3 protein: CASSLKTGQGGENIQYF

D gene: -
V gene: TRBV4-2
clone size: many
CDR3 length: 15
J gene: TRBJ1-6
CDR3 DNA: TGTGCCAGCAGCCAACCACAGGGTTCCGATTCACCCCTCCACTTT
CDR3 protein: CASSQPQGSDSPLHF

D gene: TRBD1
V gene: TRBV6-5
clone size: many
CDR3 length: 14
J gene: TRBJ2-7
CDR3 DNA: TGTGCCAGCAACCGACAGGGGGCCCTCTACGAGCAGTACTTC
CDR3 protein: CASNRQGALYEQYF

D gene: -
V gene: TRBV11-3
clone size: many
CDR3 length: 14
J gene: TRBJ1-1
CDR3 DNA: TGTGCCAGCAGCTTAGAGTCGGTAGCAGCGGAAGCTTTCTTT
CDR3 protein: CASSLESVAAEAFF

D gene: TRBD2
V gene: TRBV20-1
clone size: medium-sized
CDR3 length: 15
J gene: TRBJ2-3
CDR3 DNA: TGCAGTGCTACAGATACTAGCGGACTCTTAAATACGCAGTATTTT
CDR3 protein: CSATDTSGLLNTQYF